This T cell receptor (beta chain) was recovered during a study of control samples from healthy donors and cancer patients. Assay: immunoSEQ multiplex PCR; the TCRdb copy retains only in-frame clones and omits some. The sample carries about 140,000 clones, about 90% recorded once. Germline-derived CDR1 and CDR2 are SGHAT and FQNNGV. Deletions cut 4 bases from V and 5 bases from J, with 16 bases between. The CDR3 totals 15 residues. The sample was blood. The sequence was collected from a young man in good health. This chain uses TRBV11-2 with TRBJ2-3, with D possibly matching TRBD1 (7 bases). The DNA for the CDR3 is TGTGCCAGCAGCTCAGGGGGGACCTCGGGAGATACGCAGTATTTT. Protein sequence: CASSSGGTSGDTQYF.